Presented here are 19 T cell receptor beta chains from one specimen sequenced in a study of CD8 T cells in ankylosing spondylitis (dated 2017 in TCRdb). Library construction relied on 5' RACE. Sequencing instrument: Illumina HiSeq 2500. TCRdb ran its own pipeline on the public reads, namely fastp trimming at Q25 and MiXCR clone calling, and kept in-frame beta chains. Rows merge per CDR3 protein into single entries with the most common DNA and genes. The sample table shows more than 250,000 distinct CDR3 sequences, and 9.5% to 13% are seen once. 9.1% of the sample is held by the ten biggest clonotypes. Sequences were obtained from blood, either unsorted or a sorted T cell fraction (not recorded which). The receptors stem from a female donor with ankylosing spondylitis or in good health (not recorded which).

This clonotype was observed at least ten times. CDR3 sequence: CASRGWDTDNSPLHF. The CDR3 DNA follows: TGTGCCAGCAGGGGATGGGACACCGATAATTCACCCCTCCACTTT. The chain combines TRBV7-9 with TRBJ1-6; D possibly corresponds to TRBD1 (6 bases). This CDR3 spans 15 amino acids. V lost 6 bases, J lost 5 bases, and 14 bases lay in between. Germline V CDR1 and CDR2: SEHNR, FQNEAQ (reference sequence).

The rearrangement links TRBV7-9 to TRBJ2-2, with a tentative D call TRBD1 (5 bases). Germline CDR1 SEHNR, CDR2 FQNEAQ (reference sequence). The CDR3 is 16 amino acids. Trimming cost V 8 bases and J 1 base, with 17 bases left between them. CDR3 DNA sequence: TGTGCCAGCTTGGCCAACAGGCGGAGGAACACCGGGGAGCTGTTTTTT. Encoded protein: CASLANRRRNTGELFF.

This clonotype has more than one count but fewer than ten. The chain couples TRBV2 to TRBJ1-1; no definite D call. This CDR3 region has 14 residues. The V end was cut by 7 bases, the J end by 1 base, with 13 bases between. Germline V gene sequence: CDR1 SNHLY, CDR2 FYNNEI. CDR3: CASTNLGRNTEAFF. As DNA, the CDR3 is TGTGCCAGCACGAATTTAGGCCGGAACACTGAAGCTTTCTTT.

This clonotype was seen repeatedly, ten times or more. The CDR3 DNA follows: TGTGCCAGCAGCCAAGTAGGGAGGGAGGAATGGGAGCAGTTCTTC. Protein sequence: CASSQVGREEWEQFF. The J gene is TRBJ2-1, the V gene TRBV3-1; TRBD2 matches 7 bases. CDR3 size: 15 residues. Germline trimming cut 1 base from V and 10 bases from J; bases unmatched to any gene: 10. Germline CDR1 LGHDT, CDR2 YNNKEL (reference sequence).

This clonotype was recorded a few times. The genes are TRBV20-1 and TRBJ2-7; 14 bases line up with TRBD2. CDR1 and CDR2 (germline): DFQATT, SNEGSKA (reference sequence). The CDR3 loop spans 17 amino acids. V was clipped by 3 bases and J by 3 bases; unmatched bases: 10. The chain's CDR3 is CSARAPPTSGGDYEQYF. DNA for the CDR3: TGCAGTGCTAGGGCCCCTCCGACTAGCGGGGGGGACTACGAGCAGTACTTC.

V and J are TRBV14 and TRBJ2-2; tentatively, D is TRBD1 (6 bases). CDR3 size: 16 residues. V was pared by 4 bases and J by 1 base, with 13 bases between. CDR1 SGHDN and CDR2 FVKESK come from the germline V gene. CDR3 nucleotide sequence: TGTGCCAGCAGCCGAACGACAGGTCTGAACACCGGGGAGCTGTTTTTT. Translation gives CASSRTTGLNTGELFF.

This clonotype was detected many times. The rearrangement joins TRBV20-1 to TRBJ2-3; 15 bases are shared with TRBD2. The CDR3 is made up of 16 amino acids. CDR1 DFQATT and CDR2 SNEGSKA come from the germline V gene (reference sequence). The trim removed 0 bases at V and 6 bases at J, leaving 4 bases unmatched. The CDR3 bases are TGCAGTGCTAGAGAGGGACTAGCGGGGGGCTATGATACGCAGTATTTT. Translated: CSAREGLAGGYDTQYF.

V gene TRBV5-5 combines with J gene TRBJ1-1; TRBD1 matches 7 bases. The CDR3 sequence is 15 residues long. Germline assignment: CDR1 SGHKS and CDR2 YYEKEE (reference sequence). V lost 7 bases, J lost 1 base, and 10 bases stayed unmatched. Here the CDR3 DNA reads TGTGCCAGCGGACGCCCCGGGACAGCGAACACTGAAGCTTTCTTT. This encodes CASGRPGTANTEAFF.

This clonotype was observed at least ten times. The V call is TRBV14, the J call TRBJ2-1; TRBD1 matches at 7 bases. The CDR3 loop spans 12 amino acids. Germline trimming cut 3 bases from V and 10 bases from J; bases unmatched to any gene: 3. Germline CDR1 is SGHDN and CDR2 is FVKESK. CDR3 coding DNA: TGTGCCAGCAGCCACCGGACAGGAGAGCAGTTCTTC. Amino acids: CASSHRTGEQFF.

In this sample, this clonotype turned up many times. This chain links TRBV20-1 with TRBJ1-2; 9 bases are shared with TRBD1. The germline gives CDR1 DFQATT, CDR2 SNEGSKA (reference sequence). The CDR3 has 13 amino acids. After removal of 6 bases from V and 4 bases from J, the junction contained 6 bases not matched to a gene. The DNA for the CDR3 is TGCAGTGCGCTAAGACAGGGGGGCTATGGCTACACCTTC. This translates into CSALRQGGYGYTF.

This clonotype has ten or more counts. The chain employs TRBV7-6 and TRBJ1-3, with D possibly matching TRBD1 (5 bases). Trimming shortened V by 2 bases and J by 3 bases, and 11 bases separated the two germline ends. This CDR3 is built from 15 residues. The germline V gene has CDR1 SGHVS and CDR2 FNYEAQ. CDR3 protein: CASSLSGTVGNTIYF. The DNA for the CDR3 is TGTGCCAGCAGCTTATCTGGGACGGTTGGAAACACCATATATTTT.

This clonotype was detected only a few times. V gene TRBV7-9 combines with J gene TRBJ1-2; D perhaps matches TRBD1 (6 bases). Trimming removed 0 bases from V and 8 bases from J, with 16 bases in between. Germline V gene lookup returns CDR1 SEHNR and CDR2 FQNEAQ (reference sequence). There are 15 residues in the CDR3. Here the CDR3 DNA reads TGTGCCAGCAGCTTAGCTGGGAGTACAGGGCTCGGCTACACCTTC. This gives the protein CASSLAGSTGLGYTF.

The table lists this clonotype with many counts. The chain joins TRBV20-1 to TRBJ1-3; D remains unclear. The V gene's germline CDR1 is DFQATT and CDR2 SNEGSKA (reference sequence). The CDR3 spans 16 residues. V was trimmed by 4 bases and J by 2 bases, leaving 18 bases between them. CDR3 DNA: TGCAGTGCTAAGCCGCGCGGACCTATAGCTGGAAACACCATATATTTT. It yields the protein CSAKPRGPIAGNTIYF.

This clonotype was observed many times. In DNA form, the CDR3 reads TGTGCCAGCAGTCCAAGGCTAGCGGACTTTAATGAGCAGTTCTTC. Protein: CASSPRLADFNEQFF. The rearrangement uses TRBV27 and TRBJ2-1; TRBD2 matches at 7 bases. CDR3 length: 15 amino acids. Germline V gene lookup returns CDR1 MNHEY and CDR2 SMNVEV (reference sequence). With 5 bases clipped from V and 7 bases from J, the junction kept 11 bases outside the gene matches.

On this clonotype: This clone may be a read error of a much larger clone one base away. The chain recombines TRBV20-1 with TRBJ1-5; the D gene is possibly TRBD1 (5 bases). Germline loops: CDR1 DFQATT, CDR2 SNEGSKA (reference sequence). V lost 6 bases and J 6 bases, leaving 9 bases between the germline ends. CDR3 length: 11 residues. CDR3 sequence: CSATQGQPQHF. DNA of the CDR3: TGCAGTGCCACCCAGGGTCAGCCCCAGCATTTT.

This clonotype was counted a few times. CDR3 protein: CASSAGLAGGQETEQYF. The CDR3 bases are TGTGCCAGCAGCGCCGGGCTAGCGGGAGGCCAAGAGACCGAGCAGTACTTC. The rearrangement joins TRBV5-5 to TRBJ2-7; 11 positions agree with TRBD2. The CDR3 length is 17 residues. In germline, CDR1 is SGHKS, CDR2 YYEKEE (reference sequence). V was clipped by 4 bases and J by 6 bases; unmatched bases: 15.

This clonotype was counted between two and nine times. The J gene is TRBJ2-5, the V gene TRBV11-2, with D possibly being TRBD2 (5 bases). Germline assignment: CDR1 SGHAT and CDR2 FQNNGV. CDR3 length: 14 residues. Trimming removed 6 bases from V and 3 bases from J, with 14 bases in between. The CDR3 here is CASSLQPGEETQYF. The CDR3 DNA reads TGTGCCAGCAGTTTACAGCCCGGGGAAGAGACCCAGTACTTC.

CDR3 DNA: TGCAGTGCCCAAGGACAGGGAGACTATGGCTACACCTTC. It codes for CSAQGQGDYGYTF. This chain joins TRBV20-1 and TRBJ1-2; 8 bases match TRBD1. The V gene end was trimmed by 6 bases and the J gene end by 3 bases; junction bases not matched to a gene: 6. Germline V lookup: CDR1 DFQATT, CDR2 SNEGSKA (reference sequence). The CDR3 extends over 13 amino acids.

CDR3 amino acids: CSAPSYGWEGYNEQFF. The CDR3 region has the DNA TGCAGTGCCCCCTCCTATGGGTGGGAGGGCTACAATGAGCAGTTCTTC. The rearrangement joins TRBV20-1 to TRBJ2-1; 7 positions match TRBD2. Germline V gene sequence: CDR1 DFQATT, CDR2 SNEGSKA (reference sequence). The CDR3 is made up of 16 amino acids. The V segment lost 6 bases and the J segment 3 bases; nucleotides outside the gene matches: 14.